One and the same sample provided the 8 T cell receptor beta chains below, sequenced in a study of CD8 T cells in ankylosing spondylitis. Each CDR3 protein is one row after TCRdb ran MiXCR on the 5' RACE reads. The sample comprises around 230,000 distinct CDR3 sequences, around 7.8% of which are singletons, and approximately 6.3% rests with the top ten. The specimen was blood, either unsorted or a sorted T cell fraction (not recorded which). These receptors all come from a male donor with ankylosing spondylitis or in good health (not recorded which).

There are many counts of this clonotype. The rearrangement joins TRBV3-1 to TRBJ1-1, with a weak D call TRBD1 (5 bases). CDR1 LGHDT and CDR2 YNNKEL come from the germline V gene (reference sequence). CDR3 length equals 15 residues. Trimming stripped 8 bases from V and 1 base from J, with 17 bases between. The CDR3 here is CASRPGGGSNTEAFF. The CDR3 nucleotides read TGTGCCAGCCGCCCCGGGGGAGGGTCGAACACTGAAGCTTTCTTT.

This clonotype was counted many times. The DNA of the CDR3 is TGTGCCACCAGCAGAGACACCCTGAGCTCCTACAATGAGCAGTTCTTC. It translates to CATSRDTLSSYNEQFF. The chain links TRBV15 to TRBJ2-1; unclear D gene. Trimming cost V 0 bases and J 0 bases, with 9 bases left between them. CDR1 and CDR2 from the germline V gene are LNHNV and YYDKDF (reference sequence). The CDR3 runs 16 residues.

The DNA of the CDR3 is TGCAGTGCTAGAGCGGCGGGACAGGCCAGGGAGACCCAGTACTTC. It codes for CSARAAGQARETQYF. V is TRBV20-1 and J is TRBJ2-5, with 8 bases aligning to TRBD1. Germline V gene data show CDR1 as DFQATT and CDR2 as SNEGSKA (reference sequence). This CDR3 is 15 amino acids long. V trimming: 1 base; J trimming: 5 bases; junction bases outside the gene matches: 9.

The chain carries TRBV7-2 and TRBJ2-2, with TRBD2 identical over 7 bases. Trimming cost V 5 bases and J 1 base; bases outside gene matches: 4. The CDR3 totals 15 residues. Germline CDR1 and CDR2: SGHTA and FQGNSA. The CDR3, as DNA: TGTGCCAGCAGCGGCGGGAGAAGGAACACCGGGGAGCTGTTTTTT. Translating it yields CASSGGRRNTGELFF.

This clonotype was picked up many times. The V call is TRBV3-1, the J call TRBJ1-6; TRBD1 agrees at 8 bases. Trimming took 7 bases from V and 8 from J; bases not matched to a gene: 7. The CDR3 loop spans 14 amino acids. Germline CDR1 and CDR2: LGHDT and YNNKEL (reference sequence). CDR3 nucleotide sequence: TGTGCCAGCACCCTGACAGGGGAAGATTCACCCCTCCACTTT. Its translation is CASTLTGEDSPLHF.

This clonotype was picked up many times. The gene calls are TRBV20-1 and TRBJ2-5; 10 nucleotides match TRBD1. Looked up from germline, CDR1 is DFQATT and CDR2 is SNEGSKA (reference sequence). The CDR3 extends over 15 amino acids. V dropped 6 bases and J dropped 5; count of bases not matched to a gene: 12. This CDR3 is CSAIRRTGGIETQYF. The CDR3 region has the DNA TGCAGTGCAATCCGGCGGACAGGGGGGATTGAGACCCAGTACTTC.

The CDR3 protein is CASSFQGTSGSSYNEQFF. CDR3 DNA: TGTGCCAGCAGCTTCCAAGGGACTAGCGGAAGCTCCTACAATGAGCAGTTCTTC. The V gene is TRBV7-3, the J gene TRBJ2-1, with TRBD2 matching 11 bases. CDR1 is SGHTA and CDR2 is FQGTGA in the germline V gene. CDR3 length: 18 amino acids. V lost 3 bases to trimming and J lost 0 bases; unmatched junction nucleotides: 7.

The CDR3 DNA reads as TGTGCCAGCATTAGAGGAGATTCTCCGGGCACCATATATTTT. Translation: CASIRGDSPGTIYF. V is TRBV6-2 or TRBV6-3 and J is TRBJ1-3; no definite D call. Trimming removed 7 bases from V and 9 bases from J, with 19 bases in between. The CDR3 runs to 14 residues. Germline CDR1 is MNHEY and CDR2 is SVGEGT.